This is a list of T cell receptor beta chains from one sample in a study of vaccination and CD4 T cells after COVID-19. MiXCR, applied by TCRdb to the PCR reads, yields one record per CDR3 protein. The sample includes over 8,000 distinct CDR3 sequences, roughly 64% of them seen just once. The antigens of these receptors remain unknown. Material: CD4+ T cells from blood, cultured in vitro. These TCRs come from a human donor who had recovered from COVID-19. The CDR3 runs from the conserved cysteine through the conserved F or W. The D gene is left open where the match is weak. Clone size is stated in some rows and not others, as once, few, many or a class when expanded.

TRBD2,TRBJ2-7,TRBV7-2,-,TGTGCCAGCAGCTTAGTCGGGCTAGCGGGAGGGTTCTCCTACGAGCAGTACTTC,CASSLVGLAGGFSYEQYF
-,TRBJ1-2,TRBV4-3,-,TGCGCCAGCAGCCGCAATCGAGCCCTGAACTATGGCTACACCTTC,CASSRNRALNYGYTF
-,TRBJ1-2,TRBV20-1,-,TGCAGTGCTAGGCTCAGGGGCCGTGATGGCTACACCTTC,CSARLRGRDGYTF
-,TRBJ2-3,TRBV5-4,-,TGTGCCAGCAGCTCAAAAAGGGGTAGCACAGATACGCAGTATTTT,CASSSKRGSTDTQYF
TRBD2,TRBJ2-3,TRBV20-1,-,TGCAGTGCGCCCGGACTAGCGGGGAACACAGATACGCAGTATTTT,CSAPGLAGNTDTQYF
TRBD1,TRBJ2-7,TRBV7-6,-,TGTGCTAGCAGCTTAGGACCCGGGACAGTCTACGAGCAGTACTTC,CASSLGPGTVYEQYF
TRBD2,TRBJ2-5,TRBV15,-,TGTGCCACCAGCAGAGCTCTAGCGGGAGAAGGGGAGACCCAGTACTTC,CATSRALAGEGETQYF
TRBD1,TRBJ2-7,TRBV27,few,TGTGCCAGCAGTCGTAGAATGGACAGGAACCTCTACGAGCAGTACTTC,CASSRRMDRNLYEQYF
TRBD1,TRBJ1-6,TRBV27,-,TGTGCCAGCAGTACAATACAGGGGGCGAGGAATTCACCCCTCCACTTT,CASSTIQGARNSPLHF
-,TRBJ2-7,TRBV7-8,few,TGTGCCAGCAGCTATCGGGTGAGGCAAAATGGCGAGCAGTACTTC,CASSYRVRQNGEQYF
-,TRBJ2-5,TRBV24-1,-,TGTGCCACCAGTGACGCGAGGGGTTCCGGGGAGACCCAGTACTTC,CATSDARGSGETQYF
TRBD1,TRBJ2-7,TRBV7-8,-,TGTGCCAGCAGCCCCCCGCTTCGACAGGGGATGGGGGAGCAGTACTTC,CASSPPLRQGMGEQYF
-,TRBJ1-4,TRBV15,-,TGTGCCACCAGCAGATCACAGGGAGGGGGGCTGGGTGAAAAACTGTTTTTT,CATSRSQGGGLGEKLFF
-,TRBJ1-5,TRBV6-2/TRBV6-3,few,TGTGCCAGCAGTTACTACAGGGTCGGGCAGCCCCAGCATTTT,CASSYYRVGQPQHF
TRBD2,TRBJ2-2,TRBV6-4,-,TGTGCCAGCATCCGGCGGGAGGAGGTGAGAAACACCGGGGAGCTGTTTTTT,CASIRREEVRNTGELFF
-,TRBJ1-2,TRBV6-1,-,TGTGCCAGCACCCTAAATGGGGGGGGCAACTATGGCTACACCTTC,CASTLNGGGNYGYTF
-,TRBJ2-5,TRBV7-9,-,TGTGCCAGCAGCTTAGGGTTAGTGCAAGAGACCCAGTACTTC,CASSLGLVQETQYF
-,TRBJ1-5,TRBV19,-,TGTGCCAGTACGCAGGGGCTCAACCTAAATCAGCCCCAGCATTTT,CASTQGLNLNQPQHF
-,TRBJ1-3,TRBV6-1,-,TGTGCCAGCAGCAGCGGGGGGAATGGAAACACCATATATTTT,CASSSGGNGNTIYF
-,TRBJ1-2,TRBV21-1,once,TGTGCCAGCAGCAGACCCACCATTACTAACTATGGCTACACCTTC,CASSRPTITNYGYTF
-,TRBJ1-1,TRBV21-1,-,TGTGCCAGCAGCAAAGACAGCTGGGACAGCTTGAACACTGAAGCTTTCTTT,CASSKDSWDSLNTEAFF
TRBD2,TRBJ2-1,TRBV20-1,-,TGCAGTGCTAGTGAACTAGCGGGAACCTACAATGAGCAGTTCTTC,CSASELAGTYNEQFF
TRBD1,TRBJ2-5,TRBV7-3,-,TGTGCCAGCAGCCCGGGACAGGGAATCACTTACCAAGAGACCCAGTACTTC,CASSPGQGITYQETQYF
-,TRBJ1-5,TRBV20-1,-,TGCAGTGCTAGGGGGGGTTATAGCAATCAGCCCCAGCATTTT,CSARGGYSNQPQHF
TRBD2,TRBJ2-7,TRBV11-2,-,TGTGCCAGCAGCTTAGGAAGGCTAGCGGGGTCCTACGAGCAGTACTTC,CASSLGRLAGSYEQYF
-,TRBJ2-5,TRBV7-3,few,TGTGCCAGCAGCCCTGGGGCTTTAGAGACCCAGTACTTC,CASSPGALETQYF
TRBD1,TRBJ1-2,TRBV6-1,-,TGTGCCAGCAACCCGACAGGGGGCAGCTATGGCTACACCTTC,CASNPTGGSYGYTF
-,TRBJ1-1,TRBV7-3,-,TGTGCCAGCAGCTTAAATTGGGCTGGGGAAGCTTTCTTT,CASSLNWAGEAFF
TRBD1,TRBJ2-3,TRBV20-1,few,TGCAGTGCTGCCGACAGGGGAGGCACAGATACGCAGTATTTT,CSAADRGGTDTQYF
-,TRBJ2-3,TRBV4-3,-,TGCGCCAGCAGCCAATGGTTGGGTACAGATACGCAGTATTTT,CASSQWLGTDTQYF
TRBD2,TRBJ2-5,TRBV7-2,-,TGTGCCAGCAGCTTAGCGCTAGCGGGAGGAGGAGAGACCCAGTACTTC,CASSLALAGGGETQYF
TRBD2,TRBJ2-1,TRBV20-1,-,TGCAGTGCTAGAGATCATACTCCGTTGGGACTACCCTACAATGAGCAGTTCTTC,CSARDHTPLGLPYNEQFF
TRBD1,TRBJ1-6,TRBV7-9,-,TGTGCCAGCAGCCGTACAATCGGGACAGCTTATTCACCCCTCCACTTT,CASSRTIGTAYSPLHF
TRBD1,TRBJ2-7,TRBV20-1,-,TGCAGTGCTAGAGACAGGGGGCTTCTCGAGCAGTACTTC,CSARDRGLLEQYF
-,TRBJ1-6,TRBV20-1,few,TGCAGTGCTAGAGATCCTGCCAGCTCCTATAATTCACCCCTCCACTTT,CSARDPASSYNSPLHF
-,TRBJ1-6,TRBV2,-,TGTGCCAGCAGTGCGACAGAGCCCTATAATTCACCCCTCCACTTT,CASSATEPYNSPLHF
-,TRBJ2-1,TRBV7-7,large,TGTGCTAGCAGCACCGCGGGACAGAACAATGAGCAGTTCTTC,CASSTAGQNNEQFF
-,TRBJ1-2,TRBV15,-,TGTGCCACCAGCAGAGGTGAAGGGGGTTATGGCTACACCTTC,CATSRGEGGYGYTF
TRBD2,TRBJ2-7,TRBV2,-,TGTGCCAGCAGTGTAGGGGCTAGCGGGGGGCACAGCTCCTACGAGCAGTACTTC,CASSVGASGGHSSYEQYF
-,TRBJ1-1,TRBV6-2/TRBV6-3,-,TGTGCCAGCTGCCGTGGCAGGCCTAAGAACACTGAAGCTTTCTTT,CASCRGRPKNTEAFF
TRBD2,TRBJ2-3,TRBV7-9,-,TGTGCCAGCAGCTTGCAATCGGGAGGGCGTCCGTATTTT,CASSLQSGGRPYF
-,TRBJ1-6,TRBV20-1,-,TGCAGTGCTACCGGAGGGCGTGGAGGGTCACCCCTCCACTTT,CSATGGRGGSPLHF
-,TRBJ1-1,TRBV6-2/TRBV6-3,-,TGTGCCAGCAGTTACCCCAGGGACGGTAACACTGAAGCTTTCTTT,CASSYPRDGNTEAFF
-,TRBJ2-2,TRBV20-1,-,TGCAGTGCTAGAGACTACAGGGTATCACAGACCGGGGAGCTGTTTTTT,CSARDYRVSQTGELFF
-,TRBJ2-5,TRBV20-1,few,TGCAGTGCTAGAGATTCGGGAGCTTCAGAGACCCAGTACTTC,CSARDSGASETQYF
TRBD1,TRBJ1-2,TRBV5-4,-,TGTGCCAGCAGCTGGTCGCACAGGGGGGAATCTGAAGGCTACACCTTC,CASSWSHRGESEGYTF
TRBD2,TRBJ2-1,TRBV2,-,TGTGCCAGCAGTGCGCAAGCGGGAGGATACAATGAGCAGTTCTTC,CASSAQAGGYNEQFF